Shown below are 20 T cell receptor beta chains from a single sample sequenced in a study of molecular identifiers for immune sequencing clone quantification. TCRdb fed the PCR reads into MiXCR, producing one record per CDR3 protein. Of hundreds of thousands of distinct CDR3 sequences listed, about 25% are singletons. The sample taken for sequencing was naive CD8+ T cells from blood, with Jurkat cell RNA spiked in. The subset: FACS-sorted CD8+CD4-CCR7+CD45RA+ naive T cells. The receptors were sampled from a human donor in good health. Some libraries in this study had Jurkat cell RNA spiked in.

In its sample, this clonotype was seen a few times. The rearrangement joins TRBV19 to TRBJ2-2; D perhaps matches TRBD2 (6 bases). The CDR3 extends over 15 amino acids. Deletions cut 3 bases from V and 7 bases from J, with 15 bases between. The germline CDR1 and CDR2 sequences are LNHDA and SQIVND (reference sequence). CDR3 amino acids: CASSMGGRSYGELFF. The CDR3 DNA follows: TGTGCCAGTAGTATGGGAGGCAGGTCATACGGGGAGCTGTTTTTT.

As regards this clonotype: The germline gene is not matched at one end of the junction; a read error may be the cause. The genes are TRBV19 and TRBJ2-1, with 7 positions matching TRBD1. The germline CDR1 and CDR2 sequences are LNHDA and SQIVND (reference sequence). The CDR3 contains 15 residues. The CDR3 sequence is CARSIWTGTYNEQFF. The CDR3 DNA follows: TGTGCCAGAAGTATATGGACAGGAACCTACAATGAGCAGTTCTTC.

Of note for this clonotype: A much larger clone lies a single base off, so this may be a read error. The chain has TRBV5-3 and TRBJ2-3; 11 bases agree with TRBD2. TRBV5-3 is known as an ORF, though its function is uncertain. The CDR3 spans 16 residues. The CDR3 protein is CASSQGLAVSTGTQYF. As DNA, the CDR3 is TGTGCCAGCAGCCAGGGACTAGCGGTTAGCACAGGTACGCAGTATTTT.

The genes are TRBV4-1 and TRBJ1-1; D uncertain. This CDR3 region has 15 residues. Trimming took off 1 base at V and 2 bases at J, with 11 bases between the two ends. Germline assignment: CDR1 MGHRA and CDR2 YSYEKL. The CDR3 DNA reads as TGCGCCAGCAGCCAAGCGAGTTCTAGAAACACTGAAGCTTTCTTT. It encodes CASSQASSRNTEAFF.

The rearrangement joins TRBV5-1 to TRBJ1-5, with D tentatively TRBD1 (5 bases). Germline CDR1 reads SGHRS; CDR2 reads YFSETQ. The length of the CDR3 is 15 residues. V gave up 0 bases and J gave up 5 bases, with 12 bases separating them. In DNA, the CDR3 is TGCGCCAGCAGCTTGGAAGGTGGGACCCATCAGCCCCAGCATTTT. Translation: CASSLEGGTHQPQHF.

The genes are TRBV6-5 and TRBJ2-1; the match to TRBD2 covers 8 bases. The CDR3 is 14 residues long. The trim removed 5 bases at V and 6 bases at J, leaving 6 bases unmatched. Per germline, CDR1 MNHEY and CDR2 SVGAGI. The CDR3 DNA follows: TGTGCCAGCAGTACGGGGGGGCCATCCAATGAGCAGTTCTTC. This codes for CASSTGGPSNEQFF.

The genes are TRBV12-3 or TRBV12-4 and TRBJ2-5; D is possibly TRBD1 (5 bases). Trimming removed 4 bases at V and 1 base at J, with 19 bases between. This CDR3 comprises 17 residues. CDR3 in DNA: TGTGCCAGCAGTTCAGGAACGACGGACAAAGTCCAAGAGACCCAGTACTTC. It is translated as CASSSGTTDKVQETQYF.

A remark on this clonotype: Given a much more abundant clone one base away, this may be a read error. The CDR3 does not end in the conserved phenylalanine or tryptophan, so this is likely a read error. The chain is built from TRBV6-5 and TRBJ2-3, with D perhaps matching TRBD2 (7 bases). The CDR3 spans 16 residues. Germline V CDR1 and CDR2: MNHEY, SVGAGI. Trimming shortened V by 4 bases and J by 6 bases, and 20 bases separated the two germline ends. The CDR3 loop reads CASSWLTGGPGDTQYL. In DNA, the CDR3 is TGTGCCAGCAGTTGGCTAACGGGGGGCCCCGGGGATACGCAGTATTTA.

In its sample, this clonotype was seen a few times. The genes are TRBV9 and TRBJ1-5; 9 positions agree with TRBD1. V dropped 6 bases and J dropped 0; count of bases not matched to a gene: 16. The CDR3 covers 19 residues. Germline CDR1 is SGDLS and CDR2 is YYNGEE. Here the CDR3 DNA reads TGTGCCAGCAAGCAGCCCGGGACAGGGCGACCTTATAGCAATCAGCCCCAGCATTTT. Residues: CASKQPGTGRPYSNQPQHF. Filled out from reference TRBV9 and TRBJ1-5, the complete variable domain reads DSGVTQTPKHLITATGQRVTLRCSPRSGDLSVYWYQQSLDQGLQFLIQYYNGEERAKGNILERFSAQQFPDLHSELNLSSLELGDSALYFCASKQPGTGRPYSNQPQHFGDGTRLSIL.

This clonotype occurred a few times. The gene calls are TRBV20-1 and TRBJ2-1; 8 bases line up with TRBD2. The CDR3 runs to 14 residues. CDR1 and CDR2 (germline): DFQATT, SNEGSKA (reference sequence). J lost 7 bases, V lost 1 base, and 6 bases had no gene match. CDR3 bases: TGCAGTGCTAGAGCGGGACTAGATATGAATGAGCAGTTCTTC. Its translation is CSARAGLDMNEQFF.

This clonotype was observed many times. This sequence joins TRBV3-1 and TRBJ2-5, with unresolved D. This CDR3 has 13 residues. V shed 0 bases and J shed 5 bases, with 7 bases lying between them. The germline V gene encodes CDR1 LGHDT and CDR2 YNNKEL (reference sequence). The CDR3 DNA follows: TGTGCCAGCAGCCAAGATCCGGATGAGACCCAGTACTTC. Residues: CASSQDPDETQYF.

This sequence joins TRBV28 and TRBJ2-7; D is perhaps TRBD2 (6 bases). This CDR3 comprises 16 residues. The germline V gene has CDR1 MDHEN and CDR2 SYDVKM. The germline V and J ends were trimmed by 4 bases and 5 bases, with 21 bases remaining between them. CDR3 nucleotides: TGTGCCAGCAGTTCATCTCCCTATGGGACTCCTCACGAGCAGTACTTC. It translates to CASSSSPYGTPHEQYF.

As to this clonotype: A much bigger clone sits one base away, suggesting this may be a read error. CDR3 in DNA: TGCAGTGCTAGAGATCCCGTAGCTACTGAAGCTTTCTTT. The encoded protein is CSARDPVATEAFF. V and J are TRBV20-1 and TRBJ1-1, with D hard to call. Looked up from germline, CDR1 is DFQATT and CDR2 is SNEGSKA (reference sequence). V was pared by 0 bases and J by 5 bases, with 10 bases between. This CDR3 has 13 amino acids.

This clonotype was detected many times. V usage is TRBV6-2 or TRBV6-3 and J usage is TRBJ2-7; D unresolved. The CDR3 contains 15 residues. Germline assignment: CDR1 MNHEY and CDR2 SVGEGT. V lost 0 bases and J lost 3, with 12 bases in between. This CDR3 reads CASSYSSVSSYEQYF. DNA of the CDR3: TGTGCCAGCAGTTACTCGAGTGTCAGCAGCTACGAGCAGTACTTC.

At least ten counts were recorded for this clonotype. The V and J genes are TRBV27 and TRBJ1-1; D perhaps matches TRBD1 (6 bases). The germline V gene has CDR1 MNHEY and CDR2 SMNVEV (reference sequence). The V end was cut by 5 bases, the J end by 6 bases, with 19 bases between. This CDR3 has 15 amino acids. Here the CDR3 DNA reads TGTGCCAGCAGTCCAACCTCAGGGGCTAACGCTGAAGCTTTCTTT. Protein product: CASSPTSGANAEAFF.

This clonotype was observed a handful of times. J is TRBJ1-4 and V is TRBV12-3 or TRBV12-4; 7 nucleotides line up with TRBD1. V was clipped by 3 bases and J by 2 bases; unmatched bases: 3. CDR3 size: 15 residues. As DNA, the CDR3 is TGTGCCAGCAGTTTGGGGACAGTCACTAATGAAAAACTGTTTTTT. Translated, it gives CASSLGTVTNEKLFF.

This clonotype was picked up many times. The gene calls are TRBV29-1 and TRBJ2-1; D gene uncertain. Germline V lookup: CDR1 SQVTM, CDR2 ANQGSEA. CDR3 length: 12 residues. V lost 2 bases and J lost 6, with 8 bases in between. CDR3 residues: CSVETALNEQFF. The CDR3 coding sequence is TGCAGCGTTGAAACAGCCCTCAATGAGCAGTTCTTC.

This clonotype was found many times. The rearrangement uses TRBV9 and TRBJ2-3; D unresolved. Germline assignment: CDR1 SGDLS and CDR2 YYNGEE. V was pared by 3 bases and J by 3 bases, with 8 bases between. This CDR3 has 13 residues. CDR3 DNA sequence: TGTGCCAGCAGCGCCTCCTTAACAGATACGCAGTATTTT. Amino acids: CASSASLTDTQYF.

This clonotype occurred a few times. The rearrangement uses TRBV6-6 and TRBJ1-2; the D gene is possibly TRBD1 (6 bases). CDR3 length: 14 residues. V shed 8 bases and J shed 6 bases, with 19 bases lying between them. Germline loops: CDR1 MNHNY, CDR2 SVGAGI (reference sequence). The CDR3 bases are TGTGCCAGCCTGGGACACCGGATTATAGATGGCTACACCTTC. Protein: CASLGHRIIDGYTF.

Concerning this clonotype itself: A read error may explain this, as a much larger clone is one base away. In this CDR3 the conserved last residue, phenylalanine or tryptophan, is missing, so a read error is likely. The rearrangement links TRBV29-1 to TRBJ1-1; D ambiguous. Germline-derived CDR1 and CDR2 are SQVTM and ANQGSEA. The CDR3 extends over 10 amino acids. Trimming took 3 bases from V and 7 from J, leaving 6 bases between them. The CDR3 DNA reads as TGCAGCGTTGAGGTGCTTGAAGCTTTCTCT. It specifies CSVEVLEAFS.